This T cell receptor beta chain was observed in a study of shared clonotypes between healthy human individuals. As for the study in general: The plates for each donor numbered three CD4 naive, three CD4 memory, two CD8 naive and one CD8 memory. Study observations and caveats: In general, naive subsets displayed greater estimated richness than memory subsets did. Clonotype sharing across donors was expected to vary with sequencing depth. The study drew on few donors, limiting represented genetic and exposure-history diversity.

Here immunoSEQ multiplex PCR was the method, and the copy in TCRdb shows in-frame clones only, minus some. This repertoire shows 2 million to 2.5 million clones, approximately 90% found once; its top ten account for 0.37%. The germline V and J ends were trimmed by 0 bases and 1 base, with 3 bases remaining between them. The germline gives CDR1 PRHDT, CDR2 FYEKMQ (reference sequence). The CDR3 has 14 residues. As concerns this clone: As yet, its antigen is unknown.

This TCR was sampled from a man aged 18 to 35 in good health. Some clones in this sample may be carry-over from other donors' samples. Sequenced material: naive CD4+ T cells from PBMCs. Subset denoted: CD45RA+ positively selected. The chain uses TRBV13 and TRBJ2-2, with D unclear. The CDR3 protein is CASSLGLNTGELFF. DNA for the CDR3: TGTGCCAGCAGCTTAGGACTGAACACCGGGGAGCTGTTTTTT.